These 28 T cell receptor beta chains originate from one sample sequenced in a study of OX40 agonist ivuxolimab in advanced cancers. TCRdb's table, derived via immunoSEQ multiplex PCR, lists solely in-frame clones and lacks some. The table has approximately 82,000 clones, around 85% seen once; the top ten hold around 2.5%. Source: CD4+ or CD8+ T cells sorted from blood, taken in a trial of the OX40 agonist ivuxolimab. The origin of the receptors is an adult with an advanced solid tumor such as melanoma, head and neck, liver or kidney cancer.

The rearrangement uses TRBV5-4 and TRBJ1-1, with TRBD1 identical over 7 bases. J lost 1 base, V lost 4 bases, and 4 bases had no gene match. The CDR3 consists of 14 residues. Germline V gene lookup returns CDR1 SGHNT and CDR2 YYREEE (reference sequence). The CDR3 sequence is CASSGGTANTEAFF. CDR3 in DNA: TGTGCCAGCAGCGGCGGGACAGCGAACACTGAAGCTTTCTTT.

The chain recombines TRBV6-5 with TRBJ1-1; D possibly corresponds to TRBD1 (6 bases). Germline V gene data show CDR1 as MNHEY and CDR2 as SVGAGI. V shed 5 bases and J shed 2 bases, with 15 bases lying between them. The CDR3 loop spans 15 amino acids. The CDR3 DNA follows: TGTGCCAGCAGTCCTTCGACAGGTCACAACACTGAAGCTTTCTTT. Translated, it gives CASSPSTGHNTEAFF.

The chain has TRBV7-9 and TRBJ2-7; the match to TRBD1 covers 7 bases. The CDR3 has 14 residues. J lost 3 bases, V lost 3 bases, and 5 bases had no gene match. CDR1 and CDR2 from the germline V gene are SEHNR and FQNEAQ (reference sequence). CDR3 amino acids: CASSFGQAYYEQYF. CDR3 nucleotide sequence: TGTGCCAGCAGCTTTGGACAGGCTTACTACGAGCAGTACTTC.

V is TRBV30 and J is TRBJ2-2; 11 bases fit TRBD1. Germline V lookup: CDR1 GTSNPN, CDR2 SVGIG (reference sequence). The J segment lost 3 bases and the V segment lost 2 bases, leaving 5 bases of the junction unmatched. The CDR3 sequence is 16 residues long. This CDR3 is CAWSRGQGVDTGELFF. The CDR3 nucleotides are TGTGCCTGGAGTCGGGGACAGGGGGTTGACACCGGGGAGCTGTTTTTT.

As DNA, the CDR3 is TGTGCCAGCAGCCCCCTATCTCGTAGCGGGGGGGCCTACGAGCAGTACTTC. Encoded protein: CASSPLSRSGGAYEQYF. The chain links TRBV11-2 to TRBJ2-7, with 11 positions matching TRBD2. The CDR3 contains 17 residues. CDR1 is SGHAT, CDR2 FQNNGV, per germline. With 5 bases clipped from V and 2 bases from J, the junction kept 11 bases outside the gene matches.

This CDR3 reads CASRTPGSATEAFF. The CDR3 bases are TGTGCCAGCCGAACCCCCGGGTCCGCCACTGAAGCTTTCTTT. This sequence joins TRBV28 and TRBJ1-1; D uncertain. CDR1 is MDHEN and CDR2 is SYDVKM in the germline V gene. The germline V and J ends were trimmed by 8 bases and 4 bases, with 17 bases remaining between them. There are 14 residues in the CDR3.

V gene TRBV2 combines with J gene TRBJ1-4; a possible D gene is TRBD1 (5 bases). Between the trimmed V and J ends, which lost 0 bases and 7 bases, there was a span of 12 bases. Germline V gene sequence: CDR1 SNHLY, CDR2 FYNNEI. The CDR3 is made up of 15 amino acids. The CDR3 sequence: CASSEAGHEGEKLFF. In nucleotides, the CDR3 is TGTGCCAGCAGTGAAGCAGGACATGAAGGTGAAAAACTGTTTTTT.

The chain joins TRBV5-4 to TRBJ2-5; D not certain. The ends were cut back, 1 base at V and 2 bases at J, with 6 bases in the middle. Germline V gives CDR1 SGHNT, CDR2 YYREEE (reference sequence). This CDR3 spans 13 amino acids. CDR3 nucleotide sequence: TGTGCCAGCAGCTTGTTCGGGCAAGAGACCCAGTACTTC. Its protein product is CASSLFGQETQYF.

V gene TRBV12-5 combines with J gene TRBJ2-7, with D perhaps given as TRBD1 or TRBD2 (5 bases each). Germline-derived CDR1 and CDR2 are LGHNT and FRNRAP. V was shortened by 10 bases and J by 3 bases, with 19 bases between the two germline ends. The CDR3 sequence is 14 residues long. The CDR3 protein is CATGRTGPNYEQYF. The CDR3 nucleotides are TGTGCTACCGGTAGGACGGGGCCAAACTACGAGCAGTACTTC.

The chain employs TRBV5-6 and TRBJ2-5; TRBD2 matches at 9 bases. Germline V gene data show CDR1 as SGHDT and CDR2 as YYEEEE. Trimming cost V 2 bases and J 4 bases; bases outside gene matches: 9. The CDR3 length is 16 residues. The CDR3 DNA follows: TGTGCCAGCAGCTTACGTCCGGGACTAGCAGTAGAGACCCAGTACTTC. Translation gives CASSLRPGLAVETQYF.

The CDR3 sequence is CASSETYTDTQYF. CDR3 DNA sequence: TGTGCCAGCAGCGAAACCTACACAGATACGCAGTATTTT. The chain joins TRBV7-2 to TRBJ2-3, with D uncertain. V shed 5 bases and J shed 2 bases, with 8 bases lying between them. The CDR3 length is 13 residues. Germline V lookup: CDR1 SGHTA, CDR2 FQGNSA.

The rearrangement uses TRBV21-1 and TRBJ2-5; the table names TRBD2, a call not compared with the DNA. TRBV21-1 is recorded as a pseudogene. The CDR3 spans 17 residues. CDR3 DNA sequence: TGTGCCAGCAGCAAAGTAGCGGGGGGTAGACCTCAAGAGACCCAGTACTTC. It yields the protein CASSKVAGGRPQETQYF.

The sample holds a few counts of this clone. The CDR3 nucleotides read TGTGCCATCAGTGGAGCGGGGGCCCGCTACGAGCAGTACTTC. It is translated as CAISGAGARYEQYF. The genes are TRBV10-3 and TRBJ2-7, with TRBD2 matching over 8 bases. CDR3 length: 14 amino acids. V gave up 4 bases and J gave up 3 bases; unmatched junction bases: 5. Germline assignment: CDR1 ENHRY and CDR2 SYGVKD.

This clone came up once. The rearrangement joins TRBV29-1 to TRBJ1-3, with 8 bases identical to TRBD1. This CDR3 has 15 residues. V trimming: 4 bases; J trimming: 3 bases; junction bases outside the gene matches: 8. Germline loops: CDR1 SQVTM, CDR2 ANQGSEA. The CDR3 sequence is CSVVVQGALGNTIYF. The CDR3 DNA follows: TGCAGCGTTGTCGTCCAGGGGGCGCTTGGAAACACCATATATTTT.

V is TRBV7-3 and J is TRBJ1-2; D is uncertain. The CDR3 covers 14 residues. Germline V CDR1 and CDR2: SGHTA, FQGTGA. The ends were cut back, 5 bases at V and 8 bases at J, with 18 bases in the middle. This CDR3 reads CASSDLAGVGGYTF. CDR3 coding DNA: TGTGCCAGCAGCGACCTAGCCGGGGTGGGAGGCTACACCTTC.

The chain recombines TRBV28 with TRBJ1-1; D gene ambiguous. CDR3 size: 14 residues. Per the germline V gene, CDR1 is MDHEN and CDR2 is SYDVKM. V lost 2 bases and J 5 bases, leaving 12 bases between the germline ends. The CDR3 sequence is CASSLGSGRTEAFF. The DNA of the CDR3 is TGTGCCAGCAGTTTAGGGAGTGGTAGGACTGAAGCTTTCTTT.

The chain employs TRBV28 and TRBJ1-1; tentative D call: TRBD1 (5 bases). Germline values: CDR1 MDHEN, CDR2 SYDVKM. Trimming removed 5 bases at V and 6 bases at J, with 16 bases between. This CDR3 spans 14 amino acids. The DNA of the CDR3 is TGTGCCAGCAGTCCCTCGTTGGGGGGGGCTGAAGCTTTCTTT. It encodes CASSPSLGGAEAFF.

The chain has TRBV5-4 and TRBJ1-2; D may be TRBD1 (5 bases). From germline, CDR1 is SGHNT and CDR2 YYREEE (reference sequence). This CDR3 has 17 amino acids. V was cut by 1 base and J by 8 bases, with 24 bases left in between. The CDR3 region has the DNA TGTGCCAGCAGCTTGTTACGAACAGAGGGGTACTCGGGCGGCTACACCTTC. Its protein is CASSLLRTEGYSGGYTF.

The chain is built from TRBV5-4 and TRBJ2-7; TRBD1 matches 8 bases. Germline CDR1 is SGHNT and CDR2 is YYREEE (reference sequence). The V segment lost 0 bases and the J segment 4 bases; nucleotides outside the gene matches: 3. The CDR3 has 14 amino acids. CDR3 bases: TGTGCCAGCAGCTTGGACCAGGGGGCATACGAGCAGTACTTC. Amino acid sequence: CASSLDQGAYEQYF.

The chain combines TRBV5-1 with TRBJ2-6; 11 bases are a match to TRBD2. CDR3 length equals 18 residues. The V segment lost 3 bases and the J segment 0 bases; nucleotides outside the gene matches: 5. CDR1 and CDR2 from the germline V gene are SGHRS and YFSETQ. In DNA form, the CDR3 reads TGCGCCAGCAGCTCCGGGACTAGCGGTATCTCTGGGGCCAACGTCCTGACTTTC. It translates to CASSSGTSGISGANVLTF.

V and J are TRBV6-6 and TRBJ1-2; D is uncertain. Germline V gives CDR1 MNHNY, CDR2 SVGAGI (reference sequence). The length of the CDR3 is 12 residues. V was pared by 11 bases and J by 3 bases, with 13 bases between. The chain's CDR3 is CAGLDSYYGYTF. CDR3 bases: TGTGCCGGACTGGACTCCTACTATGGCTACACCTTC.

V usage is TRBV9 and J usage is TRBJ2-3, with a possible D match to TRBD1 (5 bases). This CDR3 contains 16 residues. Germline V gene sequence: CDR1 SGDLS, CDR2 YYNGEE. Trimming removed 4 bases at V and 2 bases at J, with 17 bases between. The CDR3: CASSLYGHLFTDTQYF. The CDR3 DNA is TGTGCCAGCAGCTTATATGGACATTTATTCACAGATACGCAGTATTTT.

This clone was recorded once. The V gene is TRBV9, the J gene TRBJ1-5; D perhaps matches TRBD1 (5 bases). The CDR3 has 20 residues. Germline-derived CDR1 and CDR2 are SGDLS and YYNGEE. Trimming shortened V by 4 bases and J by 0 bases, and 26 bases separated the two germline ends. The CDR3 sequence: CASSRYPNRRGRYSNQPQHF. The CDR3 DNA follows: TGTGCCAGCAGCCGATATCCCAATAGGCGGGGCCGGTATAGCAATCAGCCCCAGCATTTT.

The CDR3 loop is CASRTGYNSPLHF. CDR3 sequence (DNA): TGTGCCAGCAGGACAGGATATAATTCACCCCTCCACTTT. V is TRBV6-1 and J is TRBJ1-6; possibly TRBD1 for D (6 bases). The CDR3 has 13 amino acids. Germline V lookup: CDR1 MNHNS, CDR2 SASEGT. Trimming cost V 6 bases and J 4 bases, with 7 bases left between them.

The chain uses TRBV5-1 and TRBJ2-5; the D is unclear. CDR1 SGHRS and CDR2 YFSETQ come from the germline V gene. The V end was cut by 1 base, the J end by 5 bases, with 6 bases between. The CDR3 covers 12 residues. CDR3 sequence reads: CASSLNMETQYF. The CDR3 DNA reads TGCGCCAGCAGCTTGAATATGGAGACCCAGTACTTC.

The chain links TRBV28 to TRBJ2-3; possible D gene TRBD2, 6 bases. Trimming shortened V by 3 bases and J by 0 bases, and 10 bases separated the two germline ends. CDR1 is MDHEN, CDR2 SYDVKM, per germline. The CDR3 has 15 amino acids. The CDR3: CASSFSGTSTDTQYF. The CDR3 region has the DNA TGTGCCAGCAGTTTTTCCGGGACTAGCACAGATACGCAGTATTTT.

The V gene is TRBV20-1, the J gene TRBJ2-7; D might be TRBD1 (5 bases). Trimming pared 6 bases from V and 2 bases from J, leaving 8 bases between. The CDR3 is made up of 11 amino acids. The V gene's germline CDR1 is DFQATT and CDR2 SNEGSKA (reference sequence). The CDR3 DNA follows: TGCAGTGCCCCCAGGGCCTACGAGCAGTACTTC. Encoded protein: CSAPRAYEQYF.

The genes are TRBV27 and TRBJ1-2; D is unresolved. Germline CDR1 and CDR2: MNHEY and SMNVEV (reference sequence). The CDR3 extends over 15 amino acids. V lost 6 bases and J 7 bases, leaving 21 bases between the germline ends. CDR3 region: CASSRAPRASSGYTF. CDR3 nucleotide sequence: TGTGCCAGCAGCCGAGCCCCGAGGGCCTCCAGTGGCTACACCTTC.